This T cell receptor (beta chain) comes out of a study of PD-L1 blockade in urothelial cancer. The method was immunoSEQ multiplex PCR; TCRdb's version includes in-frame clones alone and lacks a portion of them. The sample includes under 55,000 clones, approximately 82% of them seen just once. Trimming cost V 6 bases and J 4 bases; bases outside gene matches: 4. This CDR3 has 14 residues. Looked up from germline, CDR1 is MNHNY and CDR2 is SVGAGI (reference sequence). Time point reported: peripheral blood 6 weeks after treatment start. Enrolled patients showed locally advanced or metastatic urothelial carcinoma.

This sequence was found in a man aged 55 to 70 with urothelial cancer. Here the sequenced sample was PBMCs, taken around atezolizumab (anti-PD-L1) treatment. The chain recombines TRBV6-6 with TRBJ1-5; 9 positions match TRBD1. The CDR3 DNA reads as TGTGCCAGCAGCGGGGGGACAGGGAATCAGCCCCAGCATTTT. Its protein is CASSGGTGNQPQHF.